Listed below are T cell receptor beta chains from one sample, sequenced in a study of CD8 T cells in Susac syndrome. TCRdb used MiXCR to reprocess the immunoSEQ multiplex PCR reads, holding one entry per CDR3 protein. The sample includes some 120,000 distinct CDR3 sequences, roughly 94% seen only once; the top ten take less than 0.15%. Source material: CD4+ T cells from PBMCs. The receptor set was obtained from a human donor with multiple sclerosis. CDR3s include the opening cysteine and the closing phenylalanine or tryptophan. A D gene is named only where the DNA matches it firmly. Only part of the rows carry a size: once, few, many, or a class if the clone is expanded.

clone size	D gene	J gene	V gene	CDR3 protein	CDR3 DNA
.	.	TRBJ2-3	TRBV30	CAWSREQASTDTQYF	TGTGCCTGGAGCCGAGAACAGGCCAGCACAGATACGCAGTATTTT
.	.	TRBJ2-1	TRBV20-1	CSARDYWGYAGEQFF	TGCAGTGCTAGAGATTATTGGGGTTATGCGGGGGAGCAGTTCTTC
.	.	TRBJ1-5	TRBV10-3	CAINSNPTQPQHF	TGTGCCATCAATTCCAATCCCACTCAGCCCCAGCATTTT
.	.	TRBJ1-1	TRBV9	CASSVGAGVANTEAFF	TGTGCCAGCAGCGTAGGGGCAGGGGTGGCGAACACTGAAGCTTTCTTT
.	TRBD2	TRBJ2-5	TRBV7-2	CASSFQGLAGKKTQYF	TGTGCCAGCAGCTTCCAGGGACTAGCGGGAAAGAAGACCCAGTACTTC
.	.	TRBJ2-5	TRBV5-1	CASTSGLLSETQYF	TGCGCCAGCACCTCAGGGTTATTGTCAGAGACCCAGTACTTC
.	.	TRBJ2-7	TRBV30	CAWSNTRYEQYF	TGTGCCTGGAGTAATACCCGCTACGAGCAGTACTTC
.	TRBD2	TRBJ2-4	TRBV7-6	CASSLGPLSGSNKNIQYF	TGTGCCAGCAGCTTAGGCCCACTTAGCGGGAGTAACAAAAACATTCAGTACTTC
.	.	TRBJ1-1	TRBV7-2	CASSLGTVNTEAFF	TGTGCCAGCAGCTTAGGGACAGTGAACACTGAAGCTTTCTTT
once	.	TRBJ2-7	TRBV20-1	CSAPHYEQYF	TGCAGTGCCCCTCATTACGAGCAGTACTTC
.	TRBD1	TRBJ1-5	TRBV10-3	CATRQGDQPQHF	TGTGCCACCCGACAGGGAGATCAGCCCCAGCATTTT
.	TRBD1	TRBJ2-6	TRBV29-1	CSPRTGKTRPGANVLTF	TGCAGCCCCCGGACAGGAAAAACCCGCCCTGGGGCCAACGTCCTGACTTTC
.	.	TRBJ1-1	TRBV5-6	CASQTGTAEAFF	TGTGCCAGCCAAACAGGGACGGCTGAAGCTTTCTTT
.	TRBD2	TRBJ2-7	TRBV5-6	CASSLARLAGESYEQYF	TGTGCCAGCAGCTTGGCGCGACTAGCGGGAGAGTCTTACGAGCAGTACTTC
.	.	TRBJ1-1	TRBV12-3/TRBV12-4	CASSSEKNTEAFF	TGTGCCAGCAGTTCGGAAAAGAACACTGAAGCTTTCTTT
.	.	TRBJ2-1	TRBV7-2	CASSLPIHNEQFF	TGTGCCAGCAGCTTACCAATACACAATGAGCAGTTCTTC
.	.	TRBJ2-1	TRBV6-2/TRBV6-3	CASSRDGGEQFF	TGTGCCAGCTCTCGAGACGGGGGAGAGCAGTTCTTC
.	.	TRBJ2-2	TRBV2	CASSPISNTGELFF	TGTGCCAGCAGCCCAATATCGAACACCGGGGAGCTGTTTTTT
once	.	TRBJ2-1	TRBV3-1	CASRPRSYNEQFF	TGTGCCAGCAGGCCGCGGAGTTACAATGAGCAGTTCTTC
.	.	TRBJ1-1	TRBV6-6	CASSHAGDRAFF	TGTGCCAGCAGTCACGCAGGGGATCGAGCTTTCTTT
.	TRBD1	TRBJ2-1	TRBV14	CASSPQGVTPHEQFF	TGTGCCAGCAGCCCACAGGGGGTGACTCCCCATGAGCAGTTCTTC
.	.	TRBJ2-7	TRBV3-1	CASSQDWGSLEYF	TGTGCCAGCAGCCAAGATTGGGGGTCACTGGAGTACTTC
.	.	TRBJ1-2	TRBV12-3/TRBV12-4	CASSDYTNYGYTF	TGTGCCAGCAGTGATTATACTAACTATGGCTACACCTTC
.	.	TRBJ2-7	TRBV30	CAWDPGLEGEQYF	TGTGCCTGGGACCCGGGCTTAGAGGGCGAGCAGTACTTC
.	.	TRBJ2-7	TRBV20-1	CSARGGTLYEQYF	TGCAGTGCTAGAGGCGGCACACTCTACGAGCAGTACTTC
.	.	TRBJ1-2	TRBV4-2	CASSQDHSAGLDGYTF	TGTGCCAGCAGCCAAGATCATTCGGCAGGTCTTGATGGCTACACCTTC
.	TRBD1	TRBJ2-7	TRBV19	CASSLTRDRAYEQYF	TGTGCCAGTAGCCTGACCCGGGACAGGGCCTACGAGCAGTACTTC
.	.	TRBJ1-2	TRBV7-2	CASSLAPGPNYGYTF	TGTGCCAGCAGCTTAGCTCCCGGTCCTAACTATGGCTACACCTTC
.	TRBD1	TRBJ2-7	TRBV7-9	CASSLRDRTYEQYF	TGTGCCAGCAGCCTCCGGGACAGAACCTACGAGCAGTACTTC
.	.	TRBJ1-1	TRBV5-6	CASSIRDSFVNTEAFF	TGTGCCAGCAGCATCCGGGACTCCTTCGTGAACACTGAAGCTTTCTTT
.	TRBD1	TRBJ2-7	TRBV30	CAWSGTGTYYEQYF	TGTGCCTGGAGTGGGACAGGGACGTACTACGAGCAGTACTTC